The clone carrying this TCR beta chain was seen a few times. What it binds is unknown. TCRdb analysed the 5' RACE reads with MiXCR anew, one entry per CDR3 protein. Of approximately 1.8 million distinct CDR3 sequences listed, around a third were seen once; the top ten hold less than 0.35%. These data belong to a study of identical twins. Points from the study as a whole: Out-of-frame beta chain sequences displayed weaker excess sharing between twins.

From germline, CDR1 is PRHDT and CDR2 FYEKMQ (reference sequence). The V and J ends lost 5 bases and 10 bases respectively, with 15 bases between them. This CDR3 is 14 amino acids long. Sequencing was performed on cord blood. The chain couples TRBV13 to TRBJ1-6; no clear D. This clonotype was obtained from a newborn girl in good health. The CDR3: CASSADGAKSPLHF. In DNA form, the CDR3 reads TGTGCCAGCAGCGCGGACGGAGCTAAATCACCCCTCCACTTT.